This T cell receptor beta chain was identified in a study of T cells in Graves' hyperthyroidism and ophthalmopathy. This CDR3 region has 18 residues. J was trimmed by 9 bases and V by 1 base; bases with no gene match: 18. Germline V gene sequence: CDR1 MNHEY, CDR2 SMNVEV (reference sequence). Source material for PBMCs was around 10 ml fresh peripheral blood. TCR beta CDR3 regions were amplified from RNA. Carried out on the TCR CDR3, a first-round RT-PCR used the HTBI primer set. TCRdb reanalysed the multiplex PCR reads using MiXCR and keeps one entry per CDR3 protein. The sample lists more than 500,000 distinct CDR3 sequences, 15% to 20% seen once, with 25% to 30% in the top ten.

The chain employs TRBV27 and TRBJ1-5, with 7 positions matching TRBD1. The TCR was taken from a woman in her 30s with Graves' ophthalmopathy. Sequenced input: blood. This CDR3 reads CASSLYSDRSKSIMPQHF. The CDR3 DNA reads as TGTGCCAGCAGTTTATACTCGGACAGGTCTAAGTCAATCATGCCCCAGCATTTT.